These 27 T cell receptor beta chains came from one sample sequenced in a study of early T cells in non-severe SARS-CoV-2 infection. TCRdb re-called the 5' RACE reads through MiXCR, storing one row per CDR3 protein. The table has 70,000 to 85,000 distinct CDR3 sequences, around an eighth seen once. Specimen: whole blood. The origin of the receptors is an adult who was a healthcare worker with PCR-confirmed SARS-CoV-2 infection or an uninfected control (not recorded which).

This clonotype has ten or more counts. The rearrangement uses TRBV20-1 and TRBJ2-2; weak D call: TRBD1 (6 bases). Deletions cut 6 bases from V and 3 bases from J, with 14 bases between. The CDR3 is made up of 14 amino acids. Germline assignment: CDR1 DFQATT and CDR2 SNEGSKA (reference sequence). For the CDR3, the DNA is TGCAGTGCGCATCAGGGGACACACACCGGGGAGCTGTTTTTT. It codes for CSAHQGTHTGELFF.

There are many counts of this clonotype. This chain joins TRBV6-2 or TRBV6-3 and TRBJ1-1; maybe TRBD1 (5 bases). Germline V gene sequence: CDR1 MNHEY, CDR2 SVGEGT. CDR3 length: 16 amino acids. With 1 base removed from V and 1 base from J, the gap between germline ends came to 13 bases. CDR3 nucleotide sequence: TGTGCCAGCAGTTACTGGGACCCTTGGGGGAACACTGAAGCTTTCTTT. Translation: CASSYWDPWGNTEAFF.

The V and J genes are TRBV29-1 and TRBJ2-1; no reliable D call. The CDR3 extends over 11 amino acids. Per the germline V gene, CDR1 is SQVTM and CDR2 is ANQGSEA. Trimming shortened V by 3 bases and J by 6 bases, and 6 bases separated the two germline ends. Here the CDR3 DNA reads TGCAGCGTTGAGTCGGTCAATGAGCAGTTCTTC. Translation gives CSVESVNEQFF.

The CDR3 loop is CASSLGQGVNGYTF. The CDR3 nucleotides are TGTGCCAGCAGCTTAGGCCAGGGGGTTAATGGCTACACCTTC. The chain carries TRBV7-9 and TRBJ1-2, with 7 bases fitting TRBD1. There are 14 residues in the CDR3. J was trimmed by 6 bases and V by 1 base; bases with no gene match: 5. CDR1 is SEHNR, CDR2 FQNEAQ, per germline (reference sequence).

DNA of the CDR3: TGTGCCAGCAGCCCGGGACCCGATCAGCCCCAGCATTTT. It is translated as CASSPGPDQPQHF. J is TRBJ1-5 and V is TRBV9; weak D call: TRBD1 (5 bases). Per the germline V gene, CDR1 is SGDLS and CDR2 is YYNGEE. This CDR3 is built from 13 residues. Trimming took 4 bases from V and 5 from J, leaving 10 bases between them. Full variable domain (outside the CDR3, taken from reference TRBV9 and TRBJ1-5): DSGVTQTPKHLITATGQRVTLRCSPRSGDLSVYWYQQSLDQGLQFLIQYYNGEERAKGNILERFSAQQFPDLHSELNLSSLELGDSALYFCASSPGPDQPQHFGDGTRLSIL.

In its sample, this clonotype was seen a few times. The CDR3: CATRTGGDNEQFF. In DNA, the CDR3 is TGTGCCACCAGGACAGGGGGGGACAATGAGCAGTTCTTC. The J gene is TRBJ2-1, the V gene TRBV15; TRBD1 matches at 9 bases. The length of the CDR3 is 13 residues. With V trimmed by 6 bases and J by 5 bases, 2 bases remained unmatched. Looked up from germline, CDR1 is LNHNV and CDR2 is YYDKDF (reference sequence).

About this clonotype: A read error may be the cause here, since a much bigger clone is one base away. The CDR3 protein is CASSSRGSIAYEQYF. The CDR3 bases are TGTGCCAGCAGTTCGAGAGGTAGTATAGCCTACGAGCAGTACTTC. This chain links TRBV6-2 or TRBV6-3 with TRBJ2-7; D remains ambiguous. Germline assignment: CDR1 MNHEY and CDR2 SVGEGT. This CDR3 contains 15 residues. V lost 4 bases, J lost 2 bases, and 15 bases lay in between.

This clonotype has only a few counts. The J gene is TRBJ2-7, the V gene TRBV11-2, with a tentative D call TRBD2 (5 bases). The CDR3 spans 16 residues. V lost 1 base to trimming and J lost 1 base, with 14 bases between them. CDR1 is SGHAT and CDR2 is FQNNGV in the germline V gene. The CDR3 is CASSLGVGGSSYEQYF. The CDR3 DNA follows: TGTGCCAGCAGCTTAGGCGTTGGCGGGTCGTCCTACGAGCAGTACTTC.

The genes are TRBV11-3 and TRBJ2-7; the match to TRBD2 covers 8 bases. V lost 5 bases to trimming and J lost 7 bases; unmatched junction nucleotides: 13. Germline lookup yields CDR1 SGHNT and CDR2 YENEEA. CDR3 length: 15 residues. CDR3 region: CASSPDPRGAGEQYF. For the CDR3, the DNA is TGTGCCAGCAGCCCTGACCCGCGGGGGGCGGGGGAGCAGTACTTC. Full variable domain (outside the CDR3, taken from reference TRBV11-3 and TRBJ2-7): EAGVVQSPRYKIIEKKQPVAFWCNPISGHNTLYWYLQNLGQGPELLIRYENEEAVDDSQLPKDRFSAERLKGVDSTLKIQPAELGDSAVYLCASSPDPRGAGEQYFGPGTRLTVT.

This clonotype was detected once. At one end the junction does not follow the germline gene, possibly because of a read error. The genes are TRBV5-1 and TRBJ2-7, with TRBD1 identical over 11 bases. Germline loops: CDR1 SGHRS, CDR2 YFSETQ. The CDR3 sequence is 14 residues long. The CDR3 DNA sequence: TGCGCCAGCGGGCCCCGGGACAGGGGGTTACGACCGAACTTC. It codes for CASGPRDRGLRPNF.

This clonotype was observed at least ten times. The CDR3 protein is CASSSWTSEYNEQFF. CDR3 DNA sequence: TGTGCCAGCAGCTCTTGGACTAGCGAGTACAATGAGCAGTTCTTC. The V gene is TRBV7-2, the J gene TRBJ2-1; 9 bases are a match to TRBD2. The CDR3 has 15 residues. The V segment lost 4 bases and the J segment 4 bases; nucleotides outside the gene matches: 5. The germline gives CDR1 SGHTA, CDR2 FQGNSA.

This clonotype was counted at least ten times. The gene calls are TRBV4-2 and TRBJ2-3; 7 nucleotides align to TRBD1. CDR3 size: 16 residues. Germline values: CDR1 LGHNA, CDR2 YNFKEQ. Trimming took 4 bases from V and 2 from J; bases not matched to a gene: 9. As DNA, the CDR3 is TGTGCCAGCAGCCGTACGGGGAAGGGGGCCACAGATACGCAGTATTTT. This encodes CASSRTGKGATDTQYF.

On this clonotype: With a much larger clone just one base away, this may be a read error. This rearrangement joins TRBV24-1 to TRBJ2-7; TRBD1 might be the D (6 bases). The V gene's germline CDR1 is KGHDR and CDR2 SFDVKD. V lost 9 bases to trimming and J lost 2 bases, with 10 bases between them. This CDR3 has 12 residues. The CDR3 DNA sequence: TGTGCCACCGGGGGCTCCACCTACGAGCAGTACTTC. Protein: CATGGSTYEQYF.

In this sample, this clonotype turned up many times. CDR3 loop: CATKGGTDEKLFF. The CDR3 DNA follows: TGTGCCACCAAGGGGGGGACGGATGAAAAACTGTTTTTT. The chain is built from TRBV10-3 and TRBJ1-4, with D possibly matching TRBD1 (6 bases). Trimming removed 10 bases from V and 6 bases from J, with 15 bases in between. Germline loops: CDR1 ENHRY, CDR2 SYGVKD. The CDR3 spans 13 residues.

This chain links TRBV20-1 with TRBJ2-2, with 10 bases identical to TRBD2. The CDR3 is made up of 19 amino acids. Trimming at V came to 0 bases and at J to 1 base, leaving 11 bases not matched to a gene. The germline CDR1 and CDR2 sequences are DFQATT and SNEGSKA (reference sequence). CDR3 DNA sequence: TGCAGTGCTAGAGATTCGGCTAGCGGGAGAATGTTGAACACCGGGGAGCTGTTTTTT. This gives the protein CSARDSASGRMLNTGELFF.

The V call is TRBV5-5, the J call TRBJ1-1; 7 bases line up with TRBD1. Germline CDR1 SGHKS, CDR2 YYEKEE (reference sequence). V shed 4 bases and J 0 bases; nucleotides not matched to a gene: 12. CDR3 length: 17 amino acids. The CDR3 DNA follows: TGTGCCAGCAGCACCGGTAACGACAGGGCCATGAACACTGAAGCTTTCTTT. Translating it yields CASSTGNDRAMNTEAFF.

Only a few counts were recorded for this clonotype. The chain combines TRBV20-1 with TRBJ1-3, with a weak D call TRBD1 (5 bases). The V gene lost 2 bases and the J gene lost 2 bases, with 7 bases spanning the gap. The CDR3 totals 13 residues. Germline V gene data show CDR1 as DFQATT and CDR2 as SNEGSKA (reference sequence). CDR3: CSARRGAGNTIYF. DNA of the CDR3: TGCAGTGCTAGAAGGGGTGCTGGAAACACCATATATTTT.

At least ten counts were recorded for this clonotype. The gene calls are TRBV2 and TRBJ1-6; D is unresolved. V dropped 7 bases and J dropped 0 bases, with 13 bases sitting between them. The CDR3 runs 16 residues. The germline CDR1 and CDR2 sequences are SNHLY and FYNNEI. The CDR3 sequence: CASNRARSSYNSPLHF. CDR3 DNA: TGTGCCAGCAACCGAGCAAGGAGCTCCTATAATTCACCCCTCCACTTT.

This clonotype was detected ten times or more. V usage is TRBV10-3 and J usage is TRBJ2-6; D uncertain. CDR1 is ENHRY and CDR2 is SYGVKD in the germline V gene. This CDR3 is 15 amino acids long. Trimming removed 11 bases from V and 0 bases from J, with 14 bases in between. The CDR3 sequence: CAATDGPSGANVLTF. CDR3 sequence (DNA): TGTGCCGCGACCGACGGCCCCTCTGGGGCCAACGTCCTGACTTTC.

This clonotype came up many times. The chain recombines TRBV27 with TRBJ2-2, with unresolved D. Germline V gene data show CDR1 as MNHEY and CDR2 as SMNVEV (reference sequence). With 2 bases removed from V and 3 bases from J, the gap between germline ends came to 7 bases. The CDR3 sequence is 14 residues long. Written as DNA, the CDR3 is TGTGCCAGCAGTTTAGGCTCCTACACCGGGGAGCTGTTTTTT. It yields the protein CASSLGSYTGELFF.

This clonotype was seen many times. V is TRBV11-3 and J is TRBJ2-3, with D possibly matching TRBD1 (6 bases). Germline CDR1 and CDR2: SGHNT and YENEEA. V lost 5 bases and J 2 bases, leaving 26 bases between the germline ends. This CDR3 has 19 amino acids. CDR3 loop: CASSDYPDRTNSFTDTQYF. The CDR3 nucleotides read TGTGCCAGCAGCGATTATCCCGACAGGACCAACTCATTCACAGATACGCAGTATTTT.

This clonotype was seen at least ten times. V is TRBV5-1 and J is TRBJ2-5, with 13 bases matching TRBD2. V lost 3 bases to trimming and J lost 2 bases; unmatched junction nucleotides: 7. This CDR3 has 17 amino acids. CDR1 is SGHRS, CDR2 YFSETQ, per germline. The DNA of the CDR3 is TGCGCCAGCAGCTGGGGTAGGACTAGCGGGGGTCAAGAGACCCAGTACTTC. Encoded protein: CASSWGRTSGGQETQYF.

This clonotype appeared once. Being one base from a much bigger clone, this may be a read error. J is TRBJ1-2 and V is TRBV19; D gene ambiguous. Germline V gene lookup returns CDR1 LNHDA and CDR2 SQIVND (reference sequence). Trimming removed 4 bases at V and 4 bases at J, with 10 bases between. This CDR3 is 13 amino acids long. The CDR3 DNA sequence: TGTGCCAGTAGTACCACGGTGGGCTATGGCTACACCTTC. It specifies CASSTTVGYGYTF.

This clonotype was found a few times. The rearrangement uses TRBV7-3 and TRBJ2-1, with a possible D match to TRBD2 (6 bases). Germline values: CDR1 SGHTA, CDR2 FQGTGA. V lost 5 bases and J 4 bases, leaving 12 bases between the germline ends. This CDR3 is 14 amino acids long. Written as DNA, the CDR3 is TGTGCCAGCAGCCGCTTGAGCGGGTACAATGAGCAGTTCTTC. Its protein product is CASSRLSGYNEQFF.

This clonotype was counted a few times. The genes are TRBV6-6 and TRBJ1-1; 8 nucleotides align to TRBD1. The junction had 5 bases not matched to a gene; V was cut back by 6 bases and J by 5 bases. The CDR3 is made up of 13 amino acids. Germline values: CDR1 MNHNY, CDR2 SVGAGI (reference sequence). CDR3 region: CASRTTGETEAFF. The CDR3 DNA reads TGTGCCAGCAGGACGACAGGGGAAACTGAAGCTTTCTTT.

This clonotype came up many times. V and J are TRBV7-9 and TRBJ2-3, with D perhaps matching TRBD1 or TRBD2 (5 bases each). Per the germline V gene, CDR1 is SEHNR and CDR2 is FQNEAQ (reference sequence). Trimming removed 1 base from V and 2 bases from J, with 10 bases in between. The CDR3 totals 15 residues. The CDR3 coding sequence is TGTGCCAGCAGCTTAGAGGGACGTCTCACAGATACGCAGTATTTT. Amino acid sequence: CASSLEGRLTDTQYF.

This clonotype has a count of ten or more. CDR3 amino acids: CASSQFGGLSGELFF. CDR3 nucleotide sequence: TGTGCCAGCAGCCAATTCGGAGGGCTCTCCGGGGAGCTGTTTTTT. The chain couples TRBV14 to TRBJ2-2, with a tentative D call TRBD2 (6 bases). Germline assignment: CDR1 SGHDN and CDR2 FVKESK. This CDR3 has 15 amino acids. Trimming left V 2 bases short and J 6 bases short, with 13 bases between.